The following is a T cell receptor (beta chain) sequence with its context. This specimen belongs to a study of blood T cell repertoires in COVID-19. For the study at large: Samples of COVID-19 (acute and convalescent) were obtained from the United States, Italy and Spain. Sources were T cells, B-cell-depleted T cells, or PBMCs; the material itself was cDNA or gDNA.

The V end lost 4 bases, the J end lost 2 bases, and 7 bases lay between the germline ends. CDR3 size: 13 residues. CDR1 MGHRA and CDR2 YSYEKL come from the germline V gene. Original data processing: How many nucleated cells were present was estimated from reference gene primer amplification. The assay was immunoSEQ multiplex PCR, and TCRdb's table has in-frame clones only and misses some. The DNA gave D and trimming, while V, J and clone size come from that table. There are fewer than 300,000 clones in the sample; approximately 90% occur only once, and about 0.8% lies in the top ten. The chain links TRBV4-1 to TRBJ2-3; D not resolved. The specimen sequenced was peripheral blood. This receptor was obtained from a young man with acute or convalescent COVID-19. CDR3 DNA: TGCGCCAGCAGCCCGCACACCACAGATACGCAGTATTTT. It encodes CASSPHTTDTQYF.